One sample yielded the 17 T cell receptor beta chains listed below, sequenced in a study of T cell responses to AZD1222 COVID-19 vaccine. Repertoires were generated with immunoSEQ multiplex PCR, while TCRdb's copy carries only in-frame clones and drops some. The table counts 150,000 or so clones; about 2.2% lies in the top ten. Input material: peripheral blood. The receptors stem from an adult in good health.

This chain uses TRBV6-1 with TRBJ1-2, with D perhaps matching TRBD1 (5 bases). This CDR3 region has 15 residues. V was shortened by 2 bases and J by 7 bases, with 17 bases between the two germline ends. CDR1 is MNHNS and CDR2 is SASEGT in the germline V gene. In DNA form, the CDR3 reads TGTGCCAGCAGTGAATTATCGGGGGAAAAAGGTGGCTACACCTTC. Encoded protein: CASSELSGEKGGYTF.

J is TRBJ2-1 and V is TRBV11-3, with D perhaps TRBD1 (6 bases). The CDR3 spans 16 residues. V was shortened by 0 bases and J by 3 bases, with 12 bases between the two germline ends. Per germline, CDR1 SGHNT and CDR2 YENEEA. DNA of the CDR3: TGTGCCAGCAGCTTAGATCTGGGACACCTCTACAATGAGCAGTTCTTC. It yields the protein CASSLDLGHLYNEQFF.

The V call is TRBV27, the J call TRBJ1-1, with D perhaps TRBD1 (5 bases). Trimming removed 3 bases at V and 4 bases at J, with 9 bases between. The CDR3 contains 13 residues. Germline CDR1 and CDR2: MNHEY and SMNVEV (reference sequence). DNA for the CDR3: TGTGCCAGCAGTTTGTATAGGGGCACTGAAGCTTTCTTT. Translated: CASSLYRGTEAFF.

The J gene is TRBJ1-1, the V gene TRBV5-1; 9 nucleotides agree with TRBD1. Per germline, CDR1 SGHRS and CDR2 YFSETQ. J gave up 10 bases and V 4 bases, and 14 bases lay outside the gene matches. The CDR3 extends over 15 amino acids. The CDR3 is CASSVASQGAEAAFF. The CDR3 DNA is TGCGCCAGCAGCGTTGCATCACAGGGGGCGGAGGCAGCTTTCTTT.

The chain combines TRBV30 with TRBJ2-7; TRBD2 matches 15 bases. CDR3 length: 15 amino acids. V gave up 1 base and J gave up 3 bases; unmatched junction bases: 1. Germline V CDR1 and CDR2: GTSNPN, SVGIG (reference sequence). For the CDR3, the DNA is TGTGCCTGGAGTGAGGGACTAGCGGGGGGCTACGAGCAGTACTTC. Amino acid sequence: CAWSEGLAGGYEQYF.

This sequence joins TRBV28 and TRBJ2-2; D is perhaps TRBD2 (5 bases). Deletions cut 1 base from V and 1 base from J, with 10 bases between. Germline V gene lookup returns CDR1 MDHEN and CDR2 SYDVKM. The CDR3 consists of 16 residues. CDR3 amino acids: CASSLFSRGNTGELFF. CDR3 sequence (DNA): TGTGCCAGCAGTTTATTCTCTCGGGGGAACACCGGGGAGCTGTTTTTT.

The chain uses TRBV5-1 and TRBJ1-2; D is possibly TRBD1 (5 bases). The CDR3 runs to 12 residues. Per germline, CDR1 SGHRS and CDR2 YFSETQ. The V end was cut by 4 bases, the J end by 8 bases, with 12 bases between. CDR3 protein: CASSRDWVGYTF. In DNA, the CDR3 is TGCGCCAGCAGCCGGGACTGGGTCGGCTACACCTTC.

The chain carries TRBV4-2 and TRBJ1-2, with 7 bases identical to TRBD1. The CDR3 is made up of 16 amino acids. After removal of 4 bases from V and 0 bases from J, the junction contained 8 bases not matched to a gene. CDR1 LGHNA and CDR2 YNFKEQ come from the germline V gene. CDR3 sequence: CASSREGTATNYGYTF. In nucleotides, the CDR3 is TGTGCCAGCAGCCGCGAGGGGACAGCAACTAACTATGGCTACACCTTC.

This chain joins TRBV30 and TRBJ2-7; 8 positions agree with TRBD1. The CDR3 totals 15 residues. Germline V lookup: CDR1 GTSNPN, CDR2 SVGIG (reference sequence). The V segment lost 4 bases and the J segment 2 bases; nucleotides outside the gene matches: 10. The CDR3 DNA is TGTGCCTGGACCTACACCGGGACAGGTCCCTACGAGCAGTACTTC. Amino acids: CAWTYTGTGPYEQYF.

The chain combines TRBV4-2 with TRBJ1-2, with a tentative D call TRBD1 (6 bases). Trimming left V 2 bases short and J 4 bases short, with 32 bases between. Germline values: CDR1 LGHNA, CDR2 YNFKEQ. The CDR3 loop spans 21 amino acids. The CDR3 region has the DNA TGTGCCAGCAGCCAATATCTTCCGAACCTCTCCAACTACGGGGGCACCTATGGCTACACCTTC. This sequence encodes CASSQYLPNLSNYGGTYGYTF.

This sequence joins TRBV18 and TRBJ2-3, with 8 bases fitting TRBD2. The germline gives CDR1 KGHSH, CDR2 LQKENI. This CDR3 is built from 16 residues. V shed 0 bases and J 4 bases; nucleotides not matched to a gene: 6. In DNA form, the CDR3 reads TGTGCCAGCTCACCACCGGCGGGGGGAGGCCCAGATACGCAGTATTTT. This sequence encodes CASSPPAGGGPDTQYF. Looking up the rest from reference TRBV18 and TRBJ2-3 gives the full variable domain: NAGVMQNPRHLVRRRGQEARLRCSPMKGHSHVYWYRQLPEEGLKFMVYLQKENIIDESGMPKERFSAEFPKEGPSILRIQQVVRGDSAAYFCASSPPAGGGPDTQYFGPGTRLTVL.

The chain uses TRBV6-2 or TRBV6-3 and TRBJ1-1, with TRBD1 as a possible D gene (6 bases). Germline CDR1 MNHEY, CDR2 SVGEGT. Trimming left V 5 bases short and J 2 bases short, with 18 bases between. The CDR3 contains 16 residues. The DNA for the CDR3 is TGTGCCAGCAGTCCGGTCGGGGGCTTGGGAAACACTGAAGCTTTCTTT. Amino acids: CASSPVGGLGNTEAFF.

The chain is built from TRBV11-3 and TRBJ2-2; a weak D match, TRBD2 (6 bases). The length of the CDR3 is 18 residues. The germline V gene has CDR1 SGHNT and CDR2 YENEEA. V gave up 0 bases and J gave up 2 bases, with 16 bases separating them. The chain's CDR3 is CASSLDLVGEENTGELFF. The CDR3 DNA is TGTGCCAGCAGCTTAGATTTGGTGGGGGAGGAAAACACCGGGGAGCTGTTTTTT.

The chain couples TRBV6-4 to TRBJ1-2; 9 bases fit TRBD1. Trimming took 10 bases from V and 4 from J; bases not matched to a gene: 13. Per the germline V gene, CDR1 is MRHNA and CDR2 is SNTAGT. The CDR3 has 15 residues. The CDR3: CATKKTGDRVYGYTF. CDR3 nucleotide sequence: TGTGCCACCAAAAAGACCGGGGACAGGGTCTATGGCTACACCTTC.

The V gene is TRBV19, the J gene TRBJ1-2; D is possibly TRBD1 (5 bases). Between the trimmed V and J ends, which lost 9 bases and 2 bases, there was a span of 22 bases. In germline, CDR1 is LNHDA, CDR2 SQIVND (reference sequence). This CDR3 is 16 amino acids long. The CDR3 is CASTPNYGGVNYGYTF. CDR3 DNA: TGTGCCAGCACTCCGAACTACGGGGGAGTCAACTATGGCTACACCTTC. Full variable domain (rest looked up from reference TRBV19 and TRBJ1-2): DGGITQSPKYLFRKEGQNVTLSCEQNLNHDAMYWYRQDPGQGLRLIYYSQIVNDFQKGDIAEGYSVSREKKESFPLTVTSAQKNPTAFYLCASTPNYGGVNYGYTFGSGTRLTVV.

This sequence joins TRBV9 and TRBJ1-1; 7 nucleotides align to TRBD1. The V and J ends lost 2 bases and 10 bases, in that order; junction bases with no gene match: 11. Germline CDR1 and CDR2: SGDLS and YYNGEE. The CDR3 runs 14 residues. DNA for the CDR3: TGTGCCAGCAGCGTCGAAACAGGGGTGGCCCCAGCTTTCTTT. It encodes CASSVETGVAPAFF.

CDR3 in amino acids: CASSTPGNNEQFF. CDR3 nucleotides: TGTGCCAGCAGCACCCCCGGGAACAATGAGCAGTTCTTC. This sequence joins TRBV7-2 and TRBJ2-1, with D maybe TRBD2 (5 bases). The ends were cut back, 5 bases at V and 5 bases at J, with 10 bases in the middle. The CDR3 totals 13 residues. Germline CDR1 reads SGHTA; CDR2 reads FQGNSA.